A few counts support the clone carrying this T cell receptor beta chain. The sample comes from a study of T cells after yellow fever vaccination. The germline gives CDR1 SEHNR, CDR2 FQNEAQ (reference sequence). Trimming removed 5 bases from V and 3 bases from J, with 13 bases in between. The CDR3 runs to 15 residues. TCRdb passed the 5' RACE reads through MiXCR, listing each CDR3 protein once. The sample yields some 550,000 distinct CDR3 sequences, about 19% seen once. Source: PBMCs, taken 15 days after the yellow fever booster vaccination. The rearrangement links TRBV7-9 to TRBJ2-2; D perhaps matches TRBD1 (6 bases). The sequence was obtained from a young man who received the YFV17D yellow fever vaccine. This chain's CDR3 is CASSTGTQYTGELFF. CDR3 in DNA: TGTGCCAGCAGCACCGGGACACAATACACCGGGGAGCTGTTTTTT. The full variable domain, rest sourced from reference TRBV7-9 and TRBJ2-2, is DTGVSQNPRHKITKRGQNVTFRCDPISEHNRLYWYRQTLGQGPEFLTYFQNEAQLEKSRLLSDRFSAERPKGSFSTLEIQRTEQGDSAMYLCASSTGTQYTGELFFGEGSRLTVL.